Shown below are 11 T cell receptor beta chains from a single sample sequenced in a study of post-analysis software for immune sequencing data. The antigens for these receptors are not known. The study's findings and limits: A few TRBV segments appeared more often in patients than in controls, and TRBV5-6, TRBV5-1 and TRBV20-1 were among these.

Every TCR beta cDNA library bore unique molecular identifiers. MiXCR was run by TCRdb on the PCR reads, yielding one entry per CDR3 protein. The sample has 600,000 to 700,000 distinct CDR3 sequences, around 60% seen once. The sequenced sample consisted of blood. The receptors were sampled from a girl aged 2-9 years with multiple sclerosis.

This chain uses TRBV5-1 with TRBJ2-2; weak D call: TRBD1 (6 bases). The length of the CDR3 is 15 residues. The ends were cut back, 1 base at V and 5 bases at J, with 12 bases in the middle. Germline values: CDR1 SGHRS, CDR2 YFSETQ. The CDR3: CASSLSRTETGELFF. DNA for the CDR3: TGCGCCAGCAGCTTGTCCAGGACAGAGACCGGGGAGCTGTTTTTT. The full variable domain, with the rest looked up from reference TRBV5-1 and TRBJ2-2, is KAGVTQTPRYLIKTRGQQVTLSCSPISGHRSVSWYQQTPGQGLQFLFEYFSETQRNKGNFPGRFSGRQFSNSRSEMNVSTLELGDSALYLCASSLSRTETGELFFGEGSRLTVL.

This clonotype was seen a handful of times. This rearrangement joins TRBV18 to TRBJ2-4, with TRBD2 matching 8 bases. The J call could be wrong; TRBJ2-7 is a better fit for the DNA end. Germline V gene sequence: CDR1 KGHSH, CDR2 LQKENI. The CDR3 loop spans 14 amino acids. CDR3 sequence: CASSPGLAGDEQYF. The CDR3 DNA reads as TGTGCCAGCTCACCTGGACTAGCAGGAGACGAGCAGTACTTC.

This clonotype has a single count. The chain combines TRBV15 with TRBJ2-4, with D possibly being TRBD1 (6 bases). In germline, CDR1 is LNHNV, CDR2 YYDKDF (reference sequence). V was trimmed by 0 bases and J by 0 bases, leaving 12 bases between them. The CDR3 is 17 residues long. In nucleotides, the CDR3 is TGTGCCACCAGCAGAGAAACAGGGATCCTAGCCAAAAACATTCAGTACTTC. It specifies CATSRETGILAKNIQYF.

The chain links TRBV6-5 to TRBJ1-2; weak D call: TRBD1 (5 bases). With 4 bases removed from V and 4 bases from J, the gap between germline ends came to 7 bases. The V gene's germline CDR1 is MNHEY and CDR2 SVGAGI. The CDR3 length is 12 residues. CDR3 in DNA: TGTGCCAGCAGTTCAGGGCTCTATGGCTACACCTTC. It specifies CASSSGLYGYTF.

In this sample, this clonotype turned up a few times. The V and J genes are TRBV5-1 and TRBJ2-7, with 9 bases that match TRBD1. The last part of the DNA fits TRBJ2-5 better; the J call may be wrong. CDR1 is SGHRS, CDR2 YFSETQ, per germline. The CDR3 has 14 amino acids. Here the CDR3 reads CASSFYGTGETQYF. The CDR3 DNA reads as TGCGCCAGCAGCTTCTACGGGACAGGGGAGACCCAGTACTTC.

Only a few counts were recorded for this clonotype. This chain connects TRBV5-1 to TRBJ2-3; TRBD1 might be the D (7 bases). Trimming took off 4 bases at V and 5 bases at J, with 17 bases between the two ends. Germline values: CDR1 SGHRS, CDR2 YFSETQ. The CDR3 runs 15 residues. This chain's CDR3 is CASSQGGTSRDTQYF. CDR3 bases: TGCGCCAGCAGCCAGGGGGGAACGTCCAGAGATACGCAGTATTTT.

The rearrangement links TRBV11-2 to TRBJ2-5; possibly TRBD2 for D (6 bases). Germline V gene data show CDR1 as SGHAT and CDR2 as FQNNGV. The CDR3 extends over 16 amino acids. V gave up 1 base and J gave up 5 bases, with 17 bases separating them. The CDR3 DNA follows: TGTGCCAGCAGCTTAGTGGTCCGAGGGAGGAGGGAGACCCAGTACTTC. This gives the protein CASSLVVRGRRETQYF. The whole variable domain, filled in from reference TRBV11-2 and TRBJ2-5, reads EAGVAQSPRYKIIEKRQSVAFWCNPISGHATLYWYQQILGQGPKLLIQFQNNGVVDDSQLPKDRFSAERLKGVDSTLKIQPAKLEDSAVYLCASSLVVRGRRETQYFGPGTRLLVL.

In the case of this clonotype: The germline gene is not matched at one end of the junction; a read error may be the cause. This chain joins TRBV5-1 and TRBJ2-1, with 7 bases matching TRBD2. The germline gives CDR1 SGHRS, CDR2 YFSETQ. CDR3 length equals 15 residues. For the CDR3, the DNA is TGCGCCAGCAGCCCAACTAGCGACCCATTCAATGGGCAGTTCTTC. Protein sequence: CASSPTSDPFNGQFF.

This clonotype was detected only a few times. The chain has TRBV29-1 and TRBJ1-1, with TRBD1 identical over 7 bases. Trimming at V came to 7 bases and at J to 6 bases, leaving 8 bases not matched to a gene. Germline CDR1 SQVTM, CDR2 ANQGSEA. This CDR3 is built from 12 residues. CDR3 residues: CSALQGRPEAFF. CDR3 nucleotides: TGCAGCGCTTTACAGGGGAGGCCTGAAGCTTTCTTT.

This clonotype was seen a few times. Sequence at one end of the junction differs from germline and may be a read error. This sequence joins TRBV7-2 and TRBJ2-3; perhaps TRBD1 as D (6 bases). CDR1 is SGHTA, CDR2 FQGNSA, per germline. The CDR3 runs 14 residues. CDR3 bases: TGTGCCAGCAGTTTAGGGGGTGACACAGATACGCAGTATTTT. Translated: CASSLGGDTDTQYF.

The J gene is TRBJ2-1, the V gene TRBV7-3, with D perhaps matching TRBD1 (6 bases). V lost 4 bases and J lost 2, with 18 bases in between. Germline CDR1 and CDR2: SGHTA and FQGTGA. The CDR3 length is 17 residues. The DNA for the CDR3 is TGTGCCAGCAGCTGGGGGCCCGAGGGGATCACCTACAATGAGCAGTTCTTC. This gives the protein CASSWGPEGITYNEQFF.